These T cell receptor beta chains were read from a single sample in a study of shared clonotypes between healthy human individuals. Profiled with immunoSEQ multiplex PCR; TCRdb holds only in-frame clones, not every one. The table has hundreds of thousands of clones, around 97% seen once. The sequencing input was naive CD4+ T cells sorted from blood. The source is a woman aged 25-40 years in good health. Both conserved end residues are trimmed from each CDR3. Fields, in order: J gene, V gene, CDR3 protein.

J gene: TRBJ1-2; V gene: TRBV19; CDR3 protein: ASSPDGPGNRVYGYT
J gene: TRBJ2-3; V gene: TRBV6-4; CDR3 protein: ASSSGGGDTQY
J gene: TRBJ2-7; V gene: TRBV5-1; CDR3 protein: ASSSPQGLAGGREQY
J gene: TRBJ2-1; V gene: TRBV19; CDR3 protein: ASSLQREGLNEQF
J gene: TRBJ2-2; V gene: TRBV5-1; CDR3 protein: ASSLNLQGAGELF
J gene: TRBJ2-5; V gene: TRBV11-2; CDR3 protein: ASSYSGIQETQY
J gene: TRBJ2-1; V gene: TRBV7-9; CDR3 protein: ASRRSGSDSYNEQF
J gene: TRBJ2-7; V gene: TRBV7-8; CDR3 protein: ASSRISGRDEQY
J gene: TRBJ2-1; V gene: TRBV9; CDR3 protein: ASSSRTSGTNNEQF
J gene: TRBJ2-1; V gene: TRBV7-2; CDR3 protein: ASSLVGRALNEQF